Below are 17 T cell receptor beta chains sequenced from a single sample in a study of blood T cell repertoires in COVID-19 (dated by TCRdb to the early 2020s). Library generation was performed with the immunoSEQ multiplex PCR assay. Not all clones reach the TCRdb copy of this immuneACCESS table, which keeps in-frame sequences only. Checked studies attribute under half of the gap to unresolved V genes and leave the rest unexplained. For this sample there are 200,000 to 250,000 clones; about nine tenths appear just once. Together, the top ten hold approximately 2.1% of the sample. Sequenced material: peripheral blood. The receptors derive from a man aged 25-45 years who had recovered from COVID-19.

This chain links TRBV3-1 (or the pseudogene TRBV3-2) with TRBJ1-2, with 10 bases matching TRBD1. After removal of 4 bases from V and 8 bases from J, the junction contained 4 bases not matched to a gene. Per germline, CDR1 LGHDT and CDR2 YNNKEL (reference sequence). The CDR3 contains 13 residues. The DNA of the CDR3 is TGTGCCAGCAGCCGACAGGGGGCGGGGGGCTACACCTTC. Its protein product is CASSRQGAGGYTF.

The V and J genes are TRBV10-3 and TRBJ2-3, with 9 positions matching TRBD2. Germline loops: CDR1 ENHRY, CDR2 SYGVKD. The length of the CDR3 is 17 residues. Germline trimming cut 0 bases from V and 4 bases from J; bases unmatched to any gene: 8. CDR3 in DNA: TGTGCCATCAGTGAGTCGCGTCAAGCGGGGGGAGCAGATACGCAGTATTTT. This codes for CAISESRQAGGADTQYF.

This clone showed up just once. The chain has TRBV6-2 or TRBV6-3 and TRBJ1-5; possible D gene TRBD1, 5 bases. Germline assignment: CDR1 MNHEY and CDR2 SVGEGT. This CDR3 spans 13 amino acids. V was pared by 6 bases and J by 7 bases, with 13 bases between. Written as DNA, the CDR3 is TGTGCCAGCAGCTCCAGGGAGGTGCAGCCCCAGCATTTT. This translates into CASSSREVQPQHF.

The rearrangement uses TRBV15 and TRBJ2-1, with D possibly matching TRBD1 (6 bases). The length of the CDR3 is 16 residues. With 0 bases removed from V and 4 bases from J, the gap between germline ends came to 13 bases. CDR1 is LNHNV and CDR2 is YYDKDF in the germline V gene (reference sequence). DNA of the CDR3: TGTGCCACCAGCAGAGACAGGGGATTTGAGTACAATGAGCAGTTCTTC. Residues: CATSRDRGFEYNEQFF.

This clone has more than one count but fewer than ten. This chain uses TRBV11-3 with TRBJ2-7, with 8 nucleotides matching TRBD1. The CDR3 totals 15 residues. Germline V gives CDR1 SGHNT, CDR2 YENEEA. J was trimmed by 7 bases and V by 2 bases; bases with no gene match: 10. The CDR3 coding sequence is TGTGCCAGCAGCTTAACCGACGGGACAGGTAGGGAGCAGTACTTC. This sequence encodes CASSLTDGTGREQYF.

The chain couples TRBV6-5 to TRBJ1-1; unclear D gene. Trimming took 8 bases from V and 2 from J, leaving 15 bases between them. The CDR3 spans 14 residues. Germline loops: CDR1 MNHEY, CDR2 SVGAGI. The CDR3 here is CASLPTNSNTEAFF. CDR3 DNA: TGTGCCAGCCTGCCAACCAACTCCAACACTGAAGCTTTCTTT.

The V gene is TRBV6-5, the J gene TRBJ2-7; 9 bases align to TRBD1. The V gene's germline CDR1 is MNHEY and CDR2 SVGAGI. The CDR3 length is 14 residues. V gave up 7 bases and J gave up 7 bases; unmatched junction bases: 11. CDR3 in amino acids: CASTRDRDSWEQYF. As DNA, the CDR3 is TGTGCCAGCACCCGGGACAGGGATTCTTGGGAGCAGTACTTC.

Details on this clone: The junction does not match germline at one end; this may be a read error. The rearrangement uses TRBV24-1 and TRBJ2-3; 8 bases align to TRBD1. The V gene's germline CDR1 is KGHDR and CDR2 SFDVKD. This CDR3 comprises 14 residues. The chain's CDR3 is CAASDFGQGDTQYF. CDR3 in DNA: TGTGCCGCCAGTGACTTCGGACAGGGAGATACGCAGTATTTT.

This chain connects TRBV19 to TRBJ1-1; TRBD1 agrees at 7 bases. The CDR3 loop spans 16 amino acids. Germline CDR1 is LNHDA and CDR2 is SQIVND (reference sequence). The junction had 15 bases not matched to a gene; V was cut back by 5 bases and J by 6 bases. Here the CDR3 DNA reads TGTGCCAGTAGTCTTTCTGGAGGGGACAGTGTCCCTGAAGCTTTCTTT. Translating gives CASSLSGGDSVPEAFF.

The rearrangement links TRBV6-5 to TRBJ1-6, with TRBD1 identical over 7 bases. V gave up 6 bases and J gave up 7 bases; unmatched junction bases: 6. Per germline, CDR1 MNHEY and CDR2 SVGAGI. The CDR3 runs 14 residues. CDR3 coding DNA: TGTGCCAGCAGCAGGTCAGGGGGAAATTCACCCCTCCACTTT. Amino acids: CASSRSGGNSPLHF.

The rearrangement joins TRBV11-3 to TRBJ1-1, with D unresolved. The CDR3 spans 12 residues. The germline V gene encodes CDR1 SGHNT and CDR2 YENEEA. The ends were cut back, 4 bases at V and 1 base at J, with 4 bases in the middle. The chain's CDR3 is CASSYKNTEAFF. The CDR3 nucleotides read TGTGCCAGCAGCTACAAGAACACTGAAGCTTTCTTT.

The V gene is TRBV27, the J gene TRBJ1-6; D call uncertain. V was trimmed by 4 bases and J by 10 bases, leaving 11 bases between them. CDR1 and CDR2 from the germline V gene are MNHEY and SMNVEV (reference sequence). This CDR3 comprises 13 residues. The CDR3 DNA is TGTGCCAGCAGTTCCCCGGGGTGGTCACCCCTCCACTTT. Residues: CASSSPGWSPLHF.

The rearrangement links TRBV24-1 to TRBJ2-6; TRBD1 matches at 7 bases. With V trimmed by 4 bases and J by 4 bases, 9 bases remained unmatched. Germline CDR1 is KGHDR and CDR2 is SFDVKD. This CDR3 is built from 17 residues. CDR3 in amino acids: CATSESTGKDGANVLTF. The CDR3, as DNA: TGTGCCACCAGTGAGTCGACAGGGAAGGACGGGGCCAACGTCCTGACTTTC.

The V and J genes are TRBV6-1 and TRBJ2-5; 9 nucleotides agree with TRBD1. Germline lookup yields CDR1 MNHNS and CDR2 SASEGT. The CDR3 is 15 residues long. Trimming at V came to 1 base and at J to 5 bases, leaving 5 bases not matched to a gene. CDR3 DNA sequence: TGTGCCAGCAGTGAAGGGGACAGGGTGAAGGAGACCCAGTACTTC. Protein: CASSEGDRVKETQYF.

The chain joins TRBV5-1 to TRBJ2-2; 12 bases agree with TRBD1. Per the germline V gene, CDR1 is SGHRS and CDR2 is YFSETQ. V shed 4 bases and J 4 bases; nucleotides not matched to a gene: 5. The CDR3 covers 16 residues. CDR3 residues: CASSQGQGAVTGELFF. In nucleotides, the CDR3 is TGCGCCAGCAGCCAGGGACAGGGGGCGGTCACCGGGGAGCTGTTTTTT. The full variable domain, in which reference TRBV5-1 and TRBJ2-2 provide the parts outside the CDR3, is KAGVTQTPRYLIKTRGQQVTLSCSPISGHRSVSWYQQTPGQGLQFLFEYFSETQRNKGNFPGRFSGRQFSNSRSEMNVSTLELGDSALYLCASSQGQGAVTGELFFGEGSRLTVL.

On this clone: A junction end diverges from the germline sequence, so it may reflect a read error. The chain uses TRBV12-3 or TRBV12-4 and TRBJ1-2; possible D gene TRBD1, 6 bases. The CDR3 sequence is 12 residues long. CDR3 nucleotides: TGTGCCAGCAGTTCCCCCGGGGACAACTTTCACTTC. Protein sequence: CASSSPGDNFHF.

This chain uses TRBV10-2 with TRBJ2-1, with D possibly being TRBD2 (7 bases). The CDR3 spans 14 residues. Trimming pared 6 bases from V and 7 bases from J, leaving 16 bases between. Germline loops: CDR1 WSHSY, CDR2 SAAADI. In DNA, the CDR3 is TGCGCCAGCAGAATTCGGGGGGCGGGTAATGAGCAGTTCTTC. It yields the protein CASRIRGAGNEQFF.